This TCR beta chain was documented in a study of shared clonotypes between healthy human individuals. Only a few counts were recorded for this clone. The germline gives CDR1 LGHNA, CDR2 YNFKEQ. Trimming pared 0 bases from V and 2 bases from J, leaving 11 bases between. The CDR3 is made up of 15 amino acids. Data came from immunoSEQ multiplex PCR; TCRdb stores just in-frame clones and leaves some out. This sample has about 1.1 million clones; roughly 80% occur once, and the top ten carry more than 0.85%. This rearrangement joins TRBV4-2 to TRBJ2-7, with D unresolved. The TCR sequence derives from a man aged 18 to 35 in good health. Some clones in this sample may be carry-over from other donors' samples. Sequenced: memory CD4+ T cells from PBMCs. The subset here: CD45RA-negative fraction. The CDR3 sequence is CASSQEAEPPYEQYF. CDR3 coding DNA: TGTGCCAGCAGCCAAGAGGCGGAGCCCCCCTACGAGCAGTACTTC.